This T cell receptor beta chain was recovered during a study of T cells in tumors after PD-1 blockade. Sequencing was performed with immunoSEQ multiplex PCR; in TCRdb, only in-frame clones are kept and a portion is missing. The table lists about 63,000 clones, 74% of them singletons. The V end was cut by 2 bases, the J end by 4 bases, with 5 bases between. CDR3 length: 12 residues. Germline CDR1 is SEHNR and CDR2 is FQNEAQ (reference sequence). Study-wide findings and caveats: Peripheral recruitment is suggested, as some novel exhausted tumor clones were in pre-treatment blood.

As for this clone: Its antigen remains unidentified.

The sequence was obtained from a human donor with basal cell carcinoma. Sequencing was performed on PBMCs, taken after anti-PD-1 treatment. V usage is TRBV7-9 and J usage is TRBJ1-2; D remains ambiguous. The CDR3 DNA follows: TGTGCCAGCAGCTTAATTGTCTATGGCTACACCTTC. As protein: CASSLIVYGYTF.